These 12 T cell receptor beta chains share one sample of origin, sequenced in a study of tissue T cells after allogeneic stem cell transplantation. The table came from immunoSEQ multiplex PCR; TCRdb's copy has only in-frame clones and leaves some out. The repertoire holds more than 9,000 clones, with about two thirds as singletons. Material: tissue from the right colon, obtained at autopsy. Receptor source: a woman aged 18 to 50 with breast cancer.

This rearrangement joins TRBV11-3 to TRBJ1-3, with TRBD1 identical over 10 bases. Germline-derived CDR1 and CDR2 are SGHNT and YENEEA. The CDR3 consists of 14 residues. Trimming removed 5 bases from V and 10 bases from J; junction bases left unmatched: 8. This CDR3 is CASSPPGTGETIYF. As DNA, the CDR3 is TGTGCCAGCAGCCCCCCCGGGACAGGGGAAACCATATATTTT.

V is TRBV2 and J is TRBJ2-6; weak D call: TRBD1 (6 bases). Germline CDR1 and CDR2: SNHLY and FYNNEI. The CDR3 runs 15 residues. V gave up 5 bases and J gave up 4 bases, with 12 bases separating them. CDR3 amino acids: CASSRTGTGANVLTF. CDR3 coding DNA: TGTGCCAGCAGTAGAACAGGGACGGGGGCCAACGTCCTGACTTTC.

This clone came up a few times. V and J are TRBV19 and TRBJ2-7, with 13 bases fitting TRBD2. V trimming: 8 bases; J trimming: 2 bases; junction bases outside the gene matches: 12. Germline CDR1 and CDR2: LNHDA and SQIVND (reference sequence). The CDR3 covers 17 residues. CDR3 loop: CASFYRGTSGNTYEQYF. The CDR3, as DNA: TGTGCCAGTTTCTATAGGGGGACTAGCGGGAATACCTACGAGCAGTACTTC.

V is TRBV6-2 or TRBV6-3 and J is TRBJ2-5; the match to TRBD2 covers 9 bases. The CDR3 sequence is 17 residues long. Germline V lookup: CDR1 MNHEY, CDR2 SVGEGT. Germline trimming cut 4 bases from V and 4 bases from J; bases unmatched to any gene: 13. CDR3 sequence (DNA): TGTGCCAGCAGTTCCGGGGTTATAGCGGGAGTCGGAGAGACCCAGTACTTC. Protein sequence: CASSSGVIAGVGETQYF.

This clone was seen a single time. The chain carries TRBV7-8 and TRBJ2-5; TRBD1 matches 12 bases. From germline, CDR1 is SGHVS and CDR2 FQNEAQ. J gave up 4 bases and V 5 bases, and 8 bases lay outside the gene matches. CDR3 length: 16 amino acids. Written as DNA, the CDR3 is TGTGCCAGCAGCCTACCTGGGACAGGGGGCAGAGAGACCCAGTACTTC. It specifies CASSLPGTGGRETQYF.

The chain's CDR3 is CASSLIYNTEAFF. For the CDR3, the DNA is TGTGCCAGCAGTTTAATTTATAACACTGAAGCTTTCTTT. The chain is built from TRBV27 and TRBJ1-1; D unclear. This CDR3 is built from 13 residues. Looked up from germline, CDR1 is MNHEY and CDR2 is SMNVEV (reference sequence). The ends were cut back, 2 bases at V and 2 bases at J, with 6 bases in the middle.

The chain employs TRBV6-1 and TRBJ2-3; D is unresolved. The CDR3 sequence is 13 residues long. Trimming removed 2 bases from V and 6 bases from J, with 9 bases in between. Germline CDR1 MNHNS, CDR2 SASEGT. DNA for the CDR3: TGTGCCAGCAGTGAAAATGGGCGTGATACGCAGTATTTT. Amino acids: CASSENGRDTQYF.

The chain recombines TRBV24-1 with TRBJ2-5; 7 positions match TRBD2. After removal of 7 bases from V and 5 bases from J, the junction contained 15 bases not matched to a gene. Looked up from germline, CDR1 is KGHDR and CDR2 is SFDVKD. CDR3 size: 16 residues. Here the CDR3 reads CATSSIGGGAWETQYF. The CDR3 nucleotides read TGTGCCACCAGCAGTATAGGCGGGGGAGCCTGGGAGACCCAGTACTTC.

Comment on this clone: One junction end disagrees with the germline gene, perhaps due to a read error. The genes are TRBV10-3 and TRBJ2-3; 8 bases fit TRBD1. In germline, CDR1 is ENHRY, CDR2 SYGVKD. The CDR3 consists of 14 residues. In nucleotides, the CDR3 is TGTGCCATCATTGAGGACAGGGAACCAAATACGCAGTATTTT. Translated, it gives CAIIEDREPNTQYF.

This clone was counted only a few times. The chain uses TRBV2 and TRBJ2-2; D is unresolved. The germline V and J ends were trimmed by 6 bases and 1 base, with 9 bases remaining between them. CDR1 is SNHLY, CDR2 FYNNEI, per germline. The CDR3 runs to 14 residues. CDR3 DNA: TGTGCCAGCAGACCGACACTGAACACCGGGGAGCTGTTTTTT. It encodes CASRPTLNTGELFF. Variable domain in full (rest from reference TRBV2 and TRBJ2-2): EPEVTQTPSHQVTQMGQEVILRCVPISNHLYFYWYRQILGQKVEFLVSFYNNEISEKSEIFDDQFSVERPDGSNFTLKIRSTKLEDSAMYFCASRPTLNTGELFFGEGSRLTVL.

The DNA of the CDR3 is TGTGCCAGCAGCCGAAGGTTAATCGGGACTTCGGAATCCTACGAGCAGTACTTC. Translation gives CASSRRLIGTSESYEQYF. The V and J genes are TRBV4-2 and TRBJ2-7; possible D gene TRBD2, 6 bases. Per germline, CDR1 LGHNA and CDR2 YNFKEQ. The CDR3 has 18 amino acids. V was shortened by 4 bases and J by 1 base, with 23 bases between the two germline ends.

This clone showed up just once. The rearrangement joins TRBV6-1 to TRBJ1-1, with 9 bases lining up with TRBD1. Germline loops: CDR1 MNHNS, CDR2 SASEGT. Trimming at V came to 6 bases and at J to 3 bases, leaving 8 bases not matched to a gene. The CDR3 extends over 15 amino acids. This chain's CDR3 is CASRRTGQGDTEAFF. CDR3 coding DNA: TGTGCCAGCAGACGCACGGGACAGGGCGACACTGAAGCTTTCTTT.